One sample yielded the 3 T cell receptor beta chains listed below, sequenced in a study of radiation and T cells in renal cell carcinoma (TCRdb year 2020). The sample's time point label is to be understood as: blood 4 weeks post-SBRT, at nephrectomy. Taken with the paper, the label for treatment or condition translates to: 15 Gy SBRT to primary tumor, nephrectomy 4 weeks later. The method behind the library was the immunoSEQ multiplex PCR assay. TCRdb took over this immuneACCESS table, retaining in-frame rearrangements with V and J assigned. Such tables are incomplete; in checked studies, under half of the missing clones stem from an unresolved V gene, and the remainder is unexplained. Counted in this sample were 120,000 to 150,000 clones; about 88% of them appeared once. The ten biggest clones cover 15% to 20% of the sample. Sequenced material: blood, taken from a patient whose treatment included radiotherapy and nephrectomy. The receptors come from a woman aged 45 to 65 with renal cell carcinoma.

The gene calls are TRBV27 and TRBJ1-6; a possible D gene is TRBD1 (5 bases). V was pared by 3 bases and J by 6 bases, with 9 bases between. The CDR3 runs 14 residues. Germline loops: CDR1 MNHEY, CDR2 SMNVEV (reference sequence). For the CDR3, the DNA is TGTGCCAGCAGTTTGGGGCAGCCTAATTCACCCCTCCACTTT. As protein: CASSLGQPNSPLHF.

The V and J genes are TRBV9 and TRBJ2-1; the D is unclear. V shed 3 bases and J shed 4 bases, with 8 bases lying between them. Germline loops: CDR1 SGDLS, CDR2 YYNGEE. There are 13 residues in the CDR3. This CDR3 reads CASSDYTYNEQFF. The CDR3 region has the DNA TGTGCCAGCAGCGACTATACTTACAATGAGCAGTTCTTC.

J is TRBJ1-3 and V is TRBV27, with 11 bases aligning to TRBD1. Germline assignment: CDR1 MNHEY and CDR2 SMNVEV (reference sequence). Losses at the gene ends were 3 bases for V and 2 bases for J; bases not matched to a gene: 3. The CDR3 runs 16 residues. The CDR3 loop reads CASSLLGQGAGNTIYF. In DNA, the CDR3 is TGTGCCAGCAGTTTGTTGGGACAGGGGGCTGGAAACACCATATATTTT.